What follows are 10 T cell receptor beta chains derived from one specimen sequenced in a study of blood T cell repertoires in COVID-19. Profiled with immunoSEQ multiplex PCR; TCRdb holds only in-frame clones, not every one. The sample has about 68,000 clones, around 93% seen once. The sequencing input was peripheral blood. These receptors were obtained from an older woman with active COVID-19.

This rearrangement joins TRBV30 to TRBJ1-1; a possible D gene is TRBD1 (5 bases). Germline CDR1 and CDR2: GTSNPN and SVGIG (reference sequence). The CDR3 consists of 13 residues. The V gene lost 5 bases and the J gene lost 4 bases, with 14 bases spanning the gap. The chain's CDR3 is CAWAPGYSTEAFF. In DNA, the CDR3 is TGTGCCTGGGCCCCAGGGTATAGCACTGAAGCTTTCTTT.

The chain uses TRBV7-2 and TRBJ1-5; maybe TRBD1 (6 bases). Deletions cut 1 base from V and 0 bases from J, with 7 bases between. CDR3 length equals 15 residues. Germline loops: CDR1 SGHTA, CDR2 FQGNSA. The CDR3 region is CASSLDRASNQPQHF. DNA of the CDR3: TGTGCCAGCAGCTTAGACAGGGCTAGCAATCAGCCCCAGCATTTT.

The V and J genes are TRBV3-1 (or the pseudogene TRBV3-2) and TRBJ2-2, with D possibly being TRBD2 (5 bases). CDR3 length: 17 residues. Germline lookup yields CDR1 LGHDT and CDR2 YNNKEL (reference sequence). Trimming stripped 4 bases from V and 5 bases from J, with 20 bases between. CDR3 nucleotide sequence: TGTGCCAGCAGCCCCCACCGACTGGGAGTACGAACCGGGGAGCTGTTTTTT. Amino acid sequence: CASSPHRLGVRTGELFF.

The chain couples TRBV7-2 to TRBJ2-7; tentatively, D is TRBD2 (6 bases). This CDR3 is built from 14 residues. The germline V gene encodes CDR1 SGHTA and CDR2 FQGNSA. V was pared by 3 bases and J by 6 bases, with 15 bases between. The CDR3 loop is CASSFRETSGEQYF. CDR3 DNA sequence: TGTGCCAGCAGCTTCCGGGAGACTTCCGGCGAGCAGTACTTC.

The CDR3 DNA reads TGCGCCAGCAGCTTGCTCCTTAGCGGGACTTACAATGAGCAGTTCTTC. Protein product: CASSLLLSGTYNEQFF. This chain connects TRBV5-1 to TRBJ2-1; TRBD2 aligns across 8 bases. J lost 4 bases, V lost 1 base, and 7 bases had no gene match. CDR3 length: 16 residues. Germline V gene sequence: CDR1 SGHRS, CDR2 YFSETQ.

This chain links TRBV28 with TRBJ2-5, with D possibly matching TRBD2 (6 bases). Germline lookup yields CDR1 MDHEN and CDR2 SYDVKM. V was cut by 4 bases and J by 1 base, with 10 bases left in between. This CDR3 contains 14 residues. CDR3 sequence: CASSSPTSQETQYF. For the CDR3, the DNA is TGTGCCAGCAGTTCCCCGACTAGCCAAGAGACCCAGTACTTC.

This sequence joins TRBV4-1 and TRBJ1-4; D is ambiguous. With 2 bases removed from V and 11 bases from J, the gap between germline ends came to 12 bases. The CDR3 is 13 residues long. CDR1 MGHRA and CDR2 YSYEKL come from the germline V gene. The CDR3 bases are TGCGCCAGCAGCCAAATCGGTCCGGGGAAACTGTTTTTT. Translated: CASSQIGPGKLFF.

This CDR3 reads CASSLDLAGGETQYF. The CDR3, as DNA: TGCGCCAGCAGCTTGGATCTAGCGGGAGGAGAGACCCAGTACTTC. This rearrangement joins TRBV5-1 to TRBJ2-5, with TRBD2 identical over 11 bases. The germline CDR1 and CDR2 sequences are SGHRS and YFSETQ. The CDR3 is made up of 15 amino acids. The J segment lost 4 bases and the V segment lost 0 bases, leaving 2 bases of the junction unmatched.

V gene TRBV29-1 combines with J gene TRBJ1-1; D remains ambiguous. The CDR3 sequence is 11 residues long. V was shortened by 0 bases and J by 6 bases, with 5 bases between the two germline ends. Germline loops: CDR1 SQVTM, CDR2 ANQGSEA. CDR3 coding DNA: TGCAGCGTTGAAGACTCGGCTGAAGCTTTCTTT. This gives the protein CSVEDSAEAFF.

DNA for the CDR3: TGTGCCACCAGCACCCGGACAGTTATAAGGGAGCTGTTTTTT. It encodes CATSTRTVIRELFF. This sequence joins TRBV15 and TRBJ2-2; TRBD1 is a possible D gene (6 bases). V was clipped by 4 bases and J by 9 bases, with 15 bases between them. The CDR3 sequence is 14 residues long. Per the germline V gene, CDR1 is LNHNV and CDR2 is YYDKDF (reference sequence).